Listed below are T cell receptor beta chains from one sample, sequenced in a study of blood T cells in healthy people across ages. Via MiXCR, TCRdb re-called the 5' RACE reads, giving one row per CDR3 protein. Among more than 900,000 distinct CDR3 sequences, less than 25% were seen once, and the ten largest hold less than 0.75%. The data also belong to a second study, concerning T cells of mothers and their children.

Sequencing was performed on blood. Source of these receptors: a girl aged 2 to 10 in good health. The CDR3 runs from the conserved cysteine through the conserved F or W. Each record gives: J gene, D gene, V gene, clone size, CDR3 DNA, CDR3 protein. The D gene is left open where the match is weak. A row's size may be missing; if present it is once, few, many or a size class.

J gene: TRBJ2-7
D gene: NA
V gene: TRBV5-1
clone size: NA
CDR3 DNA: TGCGCCAGCAGCGGAACGCTAAAGCCCTACGAGCAGTACTTC
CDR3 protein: CASSGTLKPYEQYF

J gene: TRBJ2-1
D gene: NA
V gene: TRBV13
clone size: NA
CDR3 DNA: TGTGCCAGCAGCTTTAGCGAGGGGATTTACAATGAGCAGTTCTTC
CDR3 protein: CASSFSEGIYNEQFF

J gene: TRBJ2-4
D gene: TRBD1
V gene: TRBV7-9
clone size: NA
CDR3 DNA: TGTGCCAGCAGCAACTTAAGCGAACAGGGGGCCAAAAACATTCAGTACTTC
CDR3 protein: CASSNLSEQGAKNIQYF

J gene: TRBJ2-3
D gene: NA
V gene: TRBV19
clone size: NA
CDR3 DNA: TGTGCCAGTAGTTTTCTGGCCGATGCGCAGTATTTT
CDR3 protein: CASSFLADAQYF

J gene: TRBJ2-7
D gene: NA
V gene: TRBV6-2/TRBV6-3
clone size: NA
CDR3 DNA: TGTGCCAGTTCTAAACGGGACATAGCCTACGAGCAGTACTTC
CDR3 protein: CASSKRDIAYEQYF

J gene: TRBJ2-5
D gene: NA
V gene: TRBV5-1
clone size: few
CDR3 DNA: TGCGCCAGCAGCTTGGCAACAGTTATTCGTACCCAAGAGACCCAGTACTTC
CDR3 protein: CASSLATVIRTQETQYF

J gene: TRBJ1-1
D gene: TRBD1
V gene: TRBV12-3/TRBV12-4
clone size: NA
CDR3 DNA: TGTGCCAGCAGTTGGGCCGGGACAGGGGCTTTCTTT
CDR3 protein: CASSWAGTGAFF

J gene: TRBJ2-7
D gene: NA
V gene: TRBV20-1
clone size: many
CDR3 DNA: TGCAGTGCTAGGGACCAACACTACGAGCAGTACTTC
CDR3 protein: CSARDQHYEQYF

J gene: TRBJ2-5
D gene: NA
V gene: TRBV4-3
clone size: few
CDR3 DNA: TGCGCCAGCAGCCAAGGGGCGGGGAGTGGCACGGAGACCCAGTACTTC
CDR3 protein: CASSQGAGSGTETQYF

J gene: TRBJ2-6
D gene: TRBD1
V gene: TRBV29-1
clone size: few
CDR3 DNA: TGCAGCGTTGAAGCCGGTAGAACAGGGGGCTTGGTGGGGGCCAACGTCCTGACTTTC
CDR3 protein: CSVEAGRTGGLVGANVLTF

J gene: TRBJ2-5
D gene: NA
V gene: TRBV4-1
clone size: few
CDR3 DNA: TGCGCCAGCAGCCTGACCGATGGGGAGACCCAGTACTTC
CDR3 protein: CASSLTDGETQYF

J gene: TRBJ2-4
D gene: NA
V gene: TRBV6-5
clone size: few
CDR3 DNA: TGTGCCAGCAGTATAGACGGACAAAACATTCAGTACTTC
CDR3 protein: CASSIDGQNIQYF

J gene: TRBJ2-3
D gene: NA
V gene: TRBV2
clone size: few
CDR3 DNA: TGTGCCAGCAGTGAAGGCGGACGAGACACAGATACGCAGTATTTT
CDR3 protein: CASSEGGRDTDTQYF

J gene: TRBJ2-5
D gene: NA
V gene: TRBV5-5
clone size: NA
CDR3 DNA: TGTGCCAGCAGTTCCTATCTTACCTTGGAGACCCAGTACTTC
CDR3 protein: CASSSYLTLETQYF

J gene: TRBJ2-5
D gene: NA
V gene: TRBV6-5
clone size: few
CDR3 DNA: TGTGCCAGCAGTTTAGGGCAAAAGGGCGAAGAGACCCAGTACTTC
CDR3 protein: CASSLGQKGEETQYF

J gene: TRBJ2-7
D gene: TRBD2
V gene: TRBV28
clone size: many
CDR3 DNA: TGTGCCAGCAGTGAGGGACTAGCGGGAAGCGAGCAGTACTTC
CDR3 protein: CASSEGLAGSEQYF

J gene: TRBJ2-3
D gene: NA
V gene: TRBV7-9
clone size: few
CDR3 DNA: TGTGCCAGCAGCCAGACGTCAGATATTACAGATACGCAGTATTTT
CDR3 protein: CASSQTSDITDTQYF

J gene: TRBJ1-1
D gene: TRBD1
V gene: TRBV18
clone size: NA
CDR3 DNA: TGTGCCAGCTCACCTACAAACCAGGGGGCCCGGAACACTGAAGCTTTCTTT
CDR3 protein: CASSPTNQGARNTEAFF

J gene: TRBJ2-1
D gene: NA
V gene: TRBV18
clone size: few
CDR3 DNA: TGTGCCAGCTCACCAGGAATATCCGGGAGTCCCGTCAATGAGCAGTTCTTC
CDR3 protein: CASSPGISGSPVNEQFF

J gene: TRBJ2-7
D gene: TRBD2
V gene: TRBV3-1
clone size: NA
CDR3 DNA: TGTGCCAGCAGCTCCCTTGGACTAGCGGGAGAAACGCAGTACTTC
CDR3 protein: CASSSLGLAGETQYF

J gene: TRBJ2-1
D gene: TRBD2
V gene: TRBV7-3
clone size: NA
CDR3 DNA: TGTGCCAGCAGCCCATCTGGGCTAGCGGGAGGGAATGAGCAGTTCTTC
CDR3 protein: CASSPSGLAGGNEQFF

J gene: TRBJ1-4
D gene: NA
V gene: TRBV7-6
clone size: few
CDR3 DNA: TGTGCCAGCACCCAAAACCCGGGGGAAAAACTGTTTTTT
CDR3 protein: CASTQNPGEKLFF

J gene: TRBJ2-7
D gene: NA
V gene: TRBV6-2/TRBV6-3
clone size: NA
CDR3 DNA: TGTGCCAGCAGTTACTCGGGGCACGGAAGAAGCTCCTACGAGCAGTACTTC
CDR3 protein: CASSYSGHGRSSYEQYF

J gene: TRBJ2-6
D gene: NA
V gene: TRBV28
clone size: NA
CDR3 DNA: TGTGCCAGCAGTTTCGTACGGCTCTCTGGGGCCAACGTCCTGACTTTC
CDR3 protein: CASSFVRLSGANVLTF

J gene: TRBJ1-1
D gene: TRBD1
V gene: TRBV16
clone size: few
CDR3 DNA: TGTGCCAGCAGCCCATGGCAACAGGGGGTATGGGCTGAAGCTTTCTTT
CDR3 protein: CASSPWQQGVWAEAFF

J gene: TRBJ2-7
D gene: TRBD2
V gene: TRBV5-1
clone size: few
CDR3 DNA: TGCGCCAGCAGCTTTAATAGCGGGCCCCACTTTGGCGAGCAGTACTTC
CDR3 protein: CASSFNSGPHFGEQYF

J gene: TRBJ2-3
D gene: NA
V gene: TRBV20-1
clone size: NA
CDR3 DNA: TGCAGTGCTCCCAACGGGGATACGCAGTATTTT
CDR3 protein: CSAPNGDTQYF

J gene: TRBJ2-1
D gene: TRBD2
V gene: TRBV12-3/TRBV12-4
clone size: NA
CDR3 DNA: TGTGCCAGCCGACATAGCGGGATGCCCTACAATGAGCAGTTCTTC
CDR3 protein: CASRHSGMPYNEQFF

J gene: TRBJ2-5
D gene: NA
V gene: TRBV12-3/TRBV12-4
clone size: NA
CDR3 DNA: TGTGCCAGCAGTCCCACGGTTGACTCCCAAGAGACCCAGTACTTC
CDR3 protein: CASSPTVDSQETQYF

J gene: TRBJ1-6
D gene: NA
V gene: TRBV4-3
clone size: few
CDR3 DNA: TGCGCCAGCAACCAAGAGACCCGAGCCACCCTCCACTTT
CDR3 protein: CASNQETRATLHF

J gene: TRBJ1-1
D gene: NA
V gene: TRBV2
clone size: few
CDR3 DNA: TGTGCCAGCAGTGGTACAGGGTTCCCCACTGAAGCTTTCTTT
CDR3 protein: CASSGTGFPTEAFF

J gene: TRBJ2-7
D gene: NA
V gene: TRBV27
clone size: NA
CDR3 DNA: TGTGTCAGCAGTTTAGGGCAGGGAGGCGAGCAGTACTTC
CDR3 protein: CVSSLGQGGEQYF

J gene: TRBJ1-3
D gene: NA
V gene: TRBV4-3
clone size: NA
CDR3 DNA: TGCGCCAGCAGCCAAGATGACGCAGGGGGAAACACCATATATTTT
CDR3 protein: CASSQDDAGGNTIYF

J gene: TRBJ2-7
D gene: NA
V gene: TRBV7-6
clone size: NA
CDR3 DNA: TGTGCCAGCGCGTTCCGGGGCTCCTACGAGCAGTACTTC
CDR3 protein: CASAFRGSYEQYF

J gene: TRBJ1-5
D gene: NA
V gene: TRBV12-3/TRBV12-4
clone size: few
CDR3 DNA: TGTGCCAGCACCCCCAATGTGGGGTCCGTCGCGCCCCAGCATTTT
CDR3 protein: CASTPNVGSVAPQHF

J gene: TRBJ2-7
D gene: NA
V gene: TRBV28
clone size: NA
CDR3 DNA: TGTGCCAGCAGTTACAGGGGGACTAGGCAGTACTTC
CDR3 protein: CASSYRGTRQYF

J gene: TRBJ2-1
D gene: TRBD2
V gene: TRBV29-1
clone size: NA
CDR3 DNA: TGCAGCGTTTTAGCGGGAGGTAGTCATGAGCAGTTCTTC
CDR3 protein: CSVLAGGSHEQFF

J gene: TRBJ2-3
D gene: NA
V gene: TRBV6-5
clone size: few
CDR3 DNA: TGTGCCAGCAGTTACTCTAGGGGGTCATCTAGCACAGATACGCAGTATTTT
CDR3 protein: CASSYSRGSSSTDTQYF

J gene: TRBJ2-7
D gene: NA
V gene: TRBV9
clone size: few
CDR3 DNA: TGTGCCAGCAGCGAGGAGCCCCCCTACGAGCAGTACTTC
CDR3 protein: CASSEEPPYEQYF

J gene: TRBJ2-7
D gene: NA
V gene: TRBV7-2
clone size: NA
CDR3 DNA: TGTGCCAGCAGCCAGAAAAGCGTCTCCTACGAGCAGTACTTC
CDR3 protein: CASSQKSVSYEQYF

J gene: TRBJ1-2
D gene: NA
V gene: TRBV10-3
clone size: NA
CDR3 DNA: TGTGCCATCAGTGGTGAAGTCACTAACTATGGCTACACCTTC
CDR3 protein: CAISGEVTNYGYTF

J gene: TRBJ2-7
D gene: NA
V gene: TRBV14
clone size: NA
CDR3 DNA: TGTGCCAGCAGCTTTCGACAGGGTGGGAGGAACGAGCAGTACTTC
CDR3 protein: CASSFRQGGRNEQYF

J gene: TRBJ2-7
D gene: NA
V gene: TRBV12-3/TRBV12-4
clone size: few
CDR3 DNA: TGTGCCAGCAGTTTGGAGGCAGGGGCACACTACGAGCAGTACTTC
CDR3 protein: CASSLEAGAHYEQYF

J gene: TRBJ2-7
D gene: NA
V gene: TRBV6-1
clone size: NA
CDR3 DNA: TGTGCCGGGGGAATATATCTCAGCTCCTACGAGCAGTACTTC
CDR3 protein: CAGGIYLSSYEQYF

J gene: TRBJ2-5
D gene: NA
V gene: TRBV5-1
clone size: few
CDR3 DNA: TGCGCCAGCAGCCTCATACCTTGGGGAGAGACCCAGTACTTC
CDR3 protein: CASSLIPWGETQYF

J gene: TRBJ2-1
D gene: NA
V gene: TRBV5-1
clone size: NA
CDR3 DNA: TGCGCCAGCTGTCCCCGGGAGACCTACAATGAGCAGTTCTTC
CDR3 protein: CASCPRETYNEQFF

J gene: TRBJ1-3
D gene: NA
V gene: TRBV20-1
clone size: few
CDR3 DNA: TGCAGTGCTCCCGATCGGGACTCTGGAAACACCATATATTTT
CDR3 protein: CSAPDRDSGNTIYF

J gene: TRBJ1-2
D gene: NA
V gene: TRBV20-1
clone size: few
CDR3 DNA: TGCAGTGCTAGAGAGATATACACCAACTATGGCTACACCTTC
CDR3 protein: CSAREIYTNYGYTF